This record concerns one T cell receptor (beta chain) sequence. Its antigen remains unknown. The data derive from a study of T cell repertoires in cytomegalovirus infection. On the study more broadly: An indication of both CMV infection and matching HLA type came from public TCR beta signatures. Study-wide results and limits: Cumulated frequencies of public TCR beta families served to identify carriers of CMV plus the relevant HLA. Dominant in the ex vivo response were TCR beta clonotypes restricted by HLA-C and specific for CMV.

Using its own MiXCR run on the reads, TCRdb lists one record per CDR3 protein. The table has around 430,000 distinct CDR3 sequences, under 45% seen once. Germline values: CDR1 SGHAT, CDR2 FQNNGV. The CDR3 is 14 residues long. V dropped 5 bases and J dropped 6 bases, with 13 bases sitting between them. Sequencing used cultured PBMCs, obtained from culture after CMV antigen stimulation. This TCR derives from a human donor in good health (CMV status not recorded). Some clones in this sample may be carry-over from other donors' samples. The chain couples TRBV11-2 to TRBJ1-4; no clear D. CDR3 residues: CASSLQRFDEKLFF. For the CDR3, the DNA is TGTGCCAGCAGCCTCCAGAGGTTTGATGAAAAACTGTTTTTT.